This paragraph reports one T cell receptor (beta chain). The CDR3 is 14 amino acids. The V gene's germline CDR1 is SGHVS and CDR2 FQNEAQ. Trimming removed 3 bases from V and 2 bases from J, with 9 bases in between. This sample is drawn from a study of neoadjuvant anti-PD-1 for oral cavity cancer. Across the whole study: Patients without progression got a fourth dose around day 43.

The table came from immunoSEQ multiplex PCR; TCRdb's copy has only in-frame clones and leaves some out. The data show about 72,000 clones, 83% seen once. These newly diagnosed stage II-IVA oral cavity squamous cell carcinoma patients had no prior systemic or radiation treatment. The patients had HPV-negative, locally advanced oral cavity squamous cell carcinoma. Analysis of PBMCs was direct, with no culture step. The receptor's source is a person aged 40 to 85 with oral cavity squamous cell carcinoma. The specimen was PBMCs, collected before nivolumab (anti-PD-1) treatment. The chain has TRBV7-8 and TRBJ2-3; the D is unclear. CDR3 in amino acids: CASSFGRSTDTQYF. The CDR3 region has the DNA TGTGCCAGCAGCTTTGGACGGTCCACAGATACGCAGTATTTT.